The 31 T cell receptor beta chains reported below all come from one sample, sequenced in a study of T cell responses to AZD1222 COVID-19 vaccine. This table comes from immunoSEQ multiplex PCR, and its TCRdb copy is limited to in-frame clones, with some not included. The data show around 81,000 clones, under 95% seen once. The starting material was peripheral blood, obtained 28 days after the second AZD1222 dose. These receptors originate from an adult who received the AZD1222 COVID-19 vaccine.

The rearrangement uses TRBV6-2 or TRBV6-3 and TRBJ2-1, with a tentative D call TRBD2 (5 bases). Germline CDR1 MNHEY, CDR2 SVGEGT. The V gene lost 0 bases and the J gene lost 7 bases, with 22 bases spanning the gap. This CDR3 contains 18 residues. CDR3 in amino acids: CASSYSPIGSAPLNEQFF. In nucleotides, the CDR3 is TGTGCCAGCAGTTACTCGCCTATTGGGAGTGCCCCCTTAAATGAGCAGTTCTTC.

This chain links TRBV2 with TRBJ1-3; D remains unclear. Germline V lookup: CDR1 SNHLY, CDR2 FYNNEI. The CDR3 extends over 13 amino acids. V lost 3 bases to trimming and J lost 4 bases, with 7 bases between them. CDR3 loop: CASSEGWGNTIYF. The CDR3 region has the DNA TGTGCCAGCAGTGAGGGCTGGGGAAACACCATATATTTT.

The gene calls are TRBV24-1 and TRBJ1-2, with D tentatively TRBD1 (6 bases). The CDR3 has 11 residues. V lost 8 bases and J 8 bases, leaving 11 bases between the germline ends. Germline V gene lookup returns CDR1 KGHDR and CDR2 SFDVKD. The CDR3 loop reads CATMYRDGYTF. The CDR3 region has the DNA TGTGCCACCATGTACAGGGACGGCTACACCTTC.

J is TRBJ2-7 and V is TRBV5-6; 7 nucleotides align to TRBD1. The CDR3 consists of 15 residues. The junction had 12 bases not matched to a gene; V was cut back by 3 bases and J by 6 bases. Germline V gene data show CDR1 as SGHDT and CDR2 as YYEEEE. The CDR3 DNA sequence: TGTGCCAGCAGCTCCGGTTTGACAGGGTCTTTCGAGCAGTACTTC. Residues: CASSSGLTGSFEQYF.

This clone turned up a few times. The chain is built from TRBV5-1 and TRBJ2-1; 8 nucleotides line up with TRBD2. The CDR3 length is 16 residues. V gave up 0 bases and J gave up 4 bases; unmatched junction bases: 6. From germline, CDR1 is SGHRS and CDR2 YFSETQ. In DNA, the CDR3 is TGCGCCAGCAGCTTGGATAGCGGGACTACATACAATGAGCAGTTCTTC. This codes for CASSLDSGTTYNEQFF.

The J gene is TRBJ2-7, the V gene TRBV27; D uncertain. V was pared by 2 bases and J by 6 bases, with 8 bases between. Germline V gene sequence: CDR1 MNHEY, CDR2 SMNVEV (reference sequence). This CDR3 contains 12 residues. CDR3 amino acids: CASSLPKGEQYF. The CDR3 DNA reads TGTGCCAGCAGTTTACCTAAGGGCGAGCAGTACTTC.

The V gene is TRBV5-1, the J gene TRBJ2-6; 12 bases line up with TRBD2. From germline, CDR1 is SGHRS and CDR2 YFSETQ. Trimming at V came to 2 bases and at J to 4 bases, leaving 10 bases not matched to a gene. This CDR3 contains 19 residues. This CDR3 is CASSFSLAGGSTGANVLTF. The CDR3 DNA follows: TGCGCCAGCAGCTTTTCACTAGCGGGAGGCTCGACGGGGGCCAACGTCCTGACTTTC.

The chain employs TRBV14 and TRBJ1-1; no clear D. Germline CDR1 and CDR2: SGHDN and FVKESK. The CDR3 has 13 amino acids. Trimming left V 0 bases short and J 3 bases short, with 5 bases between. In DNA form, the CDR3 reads TGTGCCAGCAGCCAAGAACAGTACACTGAAGCTTTCTTT. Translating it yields CASSQEQYTEAFF.

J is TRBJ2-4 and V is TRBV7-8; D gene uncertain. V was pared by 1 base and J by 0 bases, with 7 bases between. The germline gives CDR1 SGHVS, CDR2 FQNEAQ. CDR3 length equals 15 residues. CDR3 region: CASSLEALAKNIQYF. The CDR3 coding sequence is TGTGCCAGCAGCTTAGAGGCCTTAGCCAAAAACATTCAGTACTTC.

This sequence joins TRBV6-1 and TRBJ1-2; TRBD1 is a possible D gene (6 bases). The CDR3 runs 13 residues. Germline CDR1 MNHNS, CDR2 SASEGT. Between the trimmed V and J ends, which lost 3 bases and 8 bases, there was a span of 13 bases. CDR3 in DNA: TGTGCCAGCAGTGAGAGCATTAGGGGGGGCTACACCTTC. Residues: CASSESIRGGYTF.

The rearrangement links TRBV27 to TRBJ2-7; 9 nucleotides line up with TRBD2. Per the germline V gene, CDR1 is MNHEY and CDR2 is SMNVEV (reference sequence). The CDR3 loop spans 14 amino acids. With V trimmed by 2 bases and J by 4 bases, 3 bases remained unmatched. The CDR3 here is CASSLGSGRYEQYF. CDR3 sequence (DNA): TGTGCCAGCAGTTTAGGTAGCGGGAGATACGAGCAGTACTTC.

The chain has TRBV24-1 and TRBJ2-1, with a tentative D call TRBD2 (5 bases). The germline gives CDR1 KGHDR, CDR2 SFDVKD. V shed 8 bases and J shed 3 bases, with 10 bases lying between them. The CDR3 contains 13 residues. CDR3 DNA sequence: TGTGCCACCACTAGCAGTGACTACAATGAGCAGTTCTTC. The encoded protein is CATTSSDYNEQFF.

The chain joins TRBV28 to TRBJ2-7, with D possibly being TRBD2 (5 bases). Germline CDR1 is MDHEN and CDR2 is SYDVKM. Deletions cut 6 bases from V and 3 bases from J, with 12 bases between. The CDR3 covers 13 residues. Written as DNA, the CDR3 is TGTGCCAGCAGGGTGGGAGTGGACTACGAGCAGTACTTC. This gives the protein CASRVGVDYEQYF.

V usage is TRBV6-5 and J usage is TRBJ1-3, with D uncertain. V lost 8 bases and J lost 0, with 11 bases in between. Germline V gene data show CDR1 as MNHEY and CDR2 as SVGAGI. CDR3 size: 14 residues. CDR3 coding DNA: TGTGCCAGCGCAGAACAGAGCTCTGGAAACACCATATATTTT. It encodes CASAEQSSGNTIYF.

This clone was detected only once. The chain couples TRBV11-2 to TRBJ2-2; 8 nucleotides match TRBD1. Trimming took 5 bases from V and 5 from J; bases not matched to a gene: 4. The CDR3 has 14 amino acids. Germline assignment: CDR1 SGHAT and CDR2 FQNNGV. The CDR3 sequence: CASSRGQATGELFF. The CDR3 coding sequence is TGTGCCAGCAGCCGGGGACAGGCAACCGGGGAGCTGTTTTTT.

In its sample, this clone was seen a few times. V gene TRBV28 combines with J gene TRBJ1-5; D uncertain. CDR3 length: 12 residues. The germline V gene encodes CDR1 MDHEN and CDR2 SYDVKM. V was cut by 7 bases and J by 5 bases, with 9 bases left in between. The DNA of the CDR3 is TGTGCCAGCACCACAACCCATCAGCCCCAGCATTTT. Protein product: CASTTTHQPQHF.

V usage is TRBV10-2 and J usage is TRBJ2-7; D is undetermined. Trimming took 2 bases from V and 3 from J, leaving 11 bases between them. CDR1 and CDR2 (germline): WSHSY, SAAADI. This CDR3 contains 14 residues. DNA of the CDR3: TGCGCCAGCAGTGAGAACCTTGCTGACTACGAGCAGTACTTC. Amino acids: CASSENLADYEQYF.

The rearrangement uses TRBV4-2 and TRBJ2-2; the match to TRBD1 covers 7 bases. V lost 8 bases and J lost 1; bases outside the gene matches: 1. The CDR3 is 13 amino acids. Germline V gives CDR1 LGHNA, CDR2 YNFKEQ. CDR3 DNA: TGTGCCAGCCGGACAGGGAACACCGGGGAGCTGTTTTTT. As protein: CASRTGNTGELFF.

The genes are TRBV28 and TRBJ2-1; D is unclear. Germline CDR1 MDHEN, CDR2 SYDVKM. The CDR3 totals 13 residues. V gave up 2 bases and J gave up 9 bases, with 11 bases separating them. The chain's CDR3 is CASSLRVVSEQFF. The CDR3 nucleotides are TGTGCCAGCAGTTTAAGGGTAGTGAGTGAGCAGTTCTTC.

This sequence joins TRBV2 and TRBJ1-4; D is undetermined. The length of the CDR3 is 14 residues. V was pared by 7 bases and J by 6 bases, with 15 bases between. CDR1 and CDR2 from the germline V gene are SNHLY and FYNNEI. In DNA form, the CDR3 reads TGTGCCAGCACCGACCGGGGTGTGGATGAAAAACTGTTTTTT. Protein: CASTDRGVDEKLFF.

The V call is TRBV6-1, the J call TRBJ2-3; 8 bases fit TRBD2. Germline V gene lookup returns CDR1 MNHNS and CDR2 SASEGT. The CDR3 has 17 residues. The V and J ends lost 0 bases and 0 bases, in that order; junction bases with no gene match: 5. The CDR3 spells CASSEALTGGSTDTQYF. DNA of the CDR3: TGTGCCAGCAGTGAAGCGCTGACGGGAGGGAGCACAGATACGCAGTATTTT.

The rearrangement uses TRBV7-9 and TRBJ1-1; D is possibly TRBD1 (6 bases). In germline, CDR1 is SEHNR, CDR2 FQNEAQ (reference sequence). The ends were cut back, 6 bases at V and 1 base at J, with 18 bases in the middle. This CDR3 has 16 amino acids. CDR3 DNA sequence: TGTGCCAGCAGGGAGGGGGGAGGTTGGAAGAACACTGAAGCTTTCTTT. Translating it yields CASREGGGWKNTEAFF.

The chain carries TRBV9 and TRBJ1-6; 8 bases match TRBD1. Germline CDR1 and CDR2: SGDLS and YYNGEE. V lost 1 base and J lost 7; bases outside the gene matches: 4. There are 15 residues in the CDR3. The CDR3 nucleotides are TGTGCCAGCAGCGTATCAGGGACAGGAAATTCACCCCTCCACTTT. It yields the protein CASSVSGTGNSPLHF.

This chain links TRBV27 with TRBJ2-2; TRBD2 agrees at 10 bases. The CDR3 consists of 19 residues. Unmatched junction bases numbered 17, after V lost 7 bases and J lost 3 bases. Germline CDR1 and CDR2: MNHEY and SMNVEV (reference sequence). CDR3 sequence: CASTIRGPLAGPHTGELFF. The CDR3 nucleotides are TGTGCCAGCACCATTAGGGGGCCACTAGCGGGGCCGCACACCGGGGAGCTGTTTTTT.

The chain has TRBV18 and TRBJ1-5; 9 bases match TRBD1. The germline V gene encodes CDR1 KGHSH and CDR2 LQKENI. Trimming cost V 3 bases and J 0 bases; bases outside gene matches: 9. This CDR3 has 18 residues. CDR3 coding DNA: TGTGCCAGCTCACCTCGGGGACAGGGTCCCTATAGCAATCAGCCCCAGCATTTT. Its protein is CASSPRGQGPYSNQPQHF.

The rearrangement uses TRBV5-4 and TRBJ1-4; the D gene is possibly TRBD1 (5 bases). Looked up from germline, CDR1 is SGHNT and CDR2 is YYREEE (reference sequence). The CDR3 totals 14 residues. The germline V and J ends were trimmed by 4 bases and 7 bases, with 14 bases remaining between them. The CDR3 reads CASSARDGGEKLFF. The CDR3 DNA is TGTGCCAGCAGCGCCCGGGACGGAGGTGAAAAACTGTTTTTT. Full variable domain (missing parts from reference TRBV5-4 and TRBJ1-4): ETGVTQSPTHLIKTRGQQVTLRCSSQSGHNTVSWYQQALGQGPQFIFQYYREEENGRGNFPPRFSGLQFPNYSSELNVNALELDDSALYLCASSARDGGEKLFFGSGTQLSVL.

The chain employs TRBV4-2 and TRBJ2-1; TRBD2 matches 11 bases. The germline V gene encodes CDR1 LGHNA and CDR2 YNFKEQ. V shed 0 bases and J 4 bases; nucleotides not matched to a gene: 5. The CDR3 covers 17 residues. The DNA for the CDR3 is TGTGCCAGCAGCCAAGATAGCGGGACTAGCGGATACAATGAGCAGTTCTTC. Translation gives CASSQDSGTSGYNEQFF.

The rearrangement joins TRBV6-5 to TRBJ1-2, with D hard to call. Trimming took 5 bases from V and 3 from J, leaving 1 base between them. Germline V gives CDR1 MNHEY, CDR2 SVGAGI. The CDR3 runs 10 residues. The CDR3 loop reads CASSHYGYTF. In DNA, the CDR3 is TGTGCCAGCAGTCACTATGGCTACACCTTC.

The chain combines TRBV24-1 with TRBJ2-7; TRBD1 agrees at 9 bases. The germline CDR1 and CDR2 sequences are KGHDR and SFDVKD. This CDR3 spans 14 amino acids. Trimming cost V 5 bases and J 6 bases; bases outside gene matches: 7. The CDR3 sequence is CATSGTGALGEQYF. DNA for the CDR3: TGTGCCACCAGTGGGACAGGGGCCCTCGGCGAGCAGTACTTC.

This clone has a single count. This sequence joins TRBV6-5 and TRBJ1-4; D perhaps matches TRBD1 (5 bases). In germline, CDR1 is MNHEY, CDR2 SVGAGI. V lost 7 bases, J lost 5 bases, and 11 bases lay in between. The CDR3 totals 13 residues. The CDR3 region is CASNPGMNEKLFF. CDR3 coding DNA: TGTGCCAGCAATCCAGGGATGAATGAAAAACTGTTTTTT.

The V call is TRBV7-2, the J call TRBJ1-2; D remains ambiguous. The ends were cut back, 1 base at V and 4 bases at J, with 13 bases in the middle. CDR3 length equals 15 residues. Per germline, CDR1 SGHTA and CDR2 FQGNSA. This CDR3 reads CASSLVNGGVYGYTF. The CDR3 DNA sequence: TGTGCCAGCAGCTTAGTAAACGGAGGAGTCTATGGCTACACCTTC.